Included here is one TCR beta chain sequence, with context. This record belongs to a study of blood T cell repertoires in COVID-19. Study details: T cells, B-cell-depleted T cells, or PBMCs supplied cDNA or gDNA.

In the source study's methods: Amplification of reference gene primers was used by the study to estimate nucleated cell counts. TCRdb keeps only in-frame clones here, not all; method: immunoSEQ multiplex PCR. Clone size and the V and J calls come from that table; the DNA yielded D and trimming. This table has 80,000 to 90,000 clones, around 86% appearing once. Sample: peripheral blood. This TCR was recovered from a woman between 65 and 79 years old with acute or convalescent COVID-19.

Here the CDR3 reads CASSFIRQSEKLFF. The CDR3 DNA follows: TGTGCCAGCAGCTTCATACGACAGAGTGAAAAACTGTTTTTT. V and J are TRBV11-3 and TRBJ1-4, with D tentatively TRBD1 (5 bases). The germline V gene encodes CDR1 SGHNT and CDR2 YENEEA. This CDR3 has 14 residues. Trimming removed 3 bases at V and 7 bases at J, with 12 bases between.